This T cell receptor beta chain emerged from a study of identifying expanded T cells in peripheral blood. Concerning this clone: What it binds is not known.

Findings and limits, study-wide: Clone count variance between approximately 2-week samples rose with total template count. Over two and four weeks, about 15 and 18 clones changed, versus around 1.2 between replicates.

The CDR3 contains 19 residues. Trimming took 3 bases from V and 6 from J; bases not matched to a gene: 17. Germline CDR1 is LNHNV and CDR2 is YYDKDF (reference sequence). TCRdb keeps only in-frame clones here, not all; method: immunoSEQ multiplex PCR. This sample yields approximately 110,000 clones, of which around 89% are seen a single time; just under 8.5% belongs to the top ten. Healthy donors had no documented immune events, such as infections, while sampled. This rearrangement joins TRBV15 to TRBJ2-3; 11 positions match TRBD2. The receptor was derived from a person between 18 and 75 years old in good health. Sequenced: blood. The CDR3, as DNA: TGTGCCACCAGCAGTCTAACCCGGACTAGCGGGCAACCCCGGGATACGCAGTATTTT. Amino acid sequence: CATSSLTRTSGQPRDTQYF.